These T cell receptor beta chains were read from a single sample in a study of MAIT cells during Salmonella Paratyphi A infection. Using its own MiXCR run on the 5' RACE reads, TCRdb lists one record per CDR3 protein. Counted here are 1,000 or so distinct CDR3 sequences, around a quarter occurring once; the ten biggest clones make up roughly 48%. The source material was MAIT cells from blood, sampled at the first sampling point of the challenge study. These receptors were obtained from a person aged 18-70 years who was deliberately infected with Salmonella Paratyphi A in a paratyphoid fever challenge study. CDR3s include the opening cysteine and the closing phenylalanine or tryptophan. Fields, in order: V gene, J gene, clone size, D gene, CDR3 DNA, CDR3 protein. A D gene is named only where the DNA matches it firmly. Only part of the rows carry a size: once, few, many, or a class if the clone is expanded.

TRBV6-4	TRBJ2-2	many	.	TGTGCCAGCAGTGAGGGTGGAGACACCGGGGAGCTGTTTTTT	CASSEGGDTGELFF
TRBV6-1	TRBJ2-7	many	TRBD1	TGTGCCAGCAGTGAAGGGGACAGTCCATCCTACGAGCAGTACTTC	CASSEGDSPSYEQYF
TRBV27	TRBJ2-1	few	.	TGTGCCAGCAGCAACACGGGTGAGGCCTACAATGAGCAGTTCTTC	CASSNTGEAYNEQFF
TRBV20-1	TRBJ2-1	many	.	TGCAGTGCTGTCCGAGGGGAGAGCTCCTACAATGAGCAGTTCTTC	CSAVRGESSYNEQFF
TRBV20-1	TRBJ2-7	.	.	TGCAGTGCTAGAGAACCCCTGACAGGCGGGAACTCCTACGAGCAGTACTTC	CSAREPLTGGNSYEQYF
TRBV6-5	TRBJ1-5	.	.	TGTGCCAGCAGTTACTCGGGGCCCTTTGCCGCGGTACCTCCGCCCCAGCCTTTT	CASSYSGPFAAVPPPQPF
TRBV4-3	TRBJ1-1	.	TRBD1	TGCGCCAGCAGCCAAGATCCCGGGACAGGGGGCACTGAAGCTTTCTTT	CASSQDPGTGGTEAFF
TRBV6-1	TRBJ2-7	.	TRBD1	TGTGCCAGCAGTGTAGAGACAGGGGGCTCCTACGAGCAGTACTTC	CASSVETGGSYEQYF
TRBV6-2/TRBV6-3	TRBJ2-1	many	.	TGTGCCAGCAGTTACGAACTAGAAGGGTACAATGAGCAGTTCTTC	CASSYELEGYNEQFF
TRBV20-1	TRBJ1-6	.	.	TGCAGTGCCCCACAGGGTGATGCTTCACCCCTCCACTTT	CSAPQGDASPLHF
TRBV20-1	TRBJ2-5	few	.	TGCAGTGCTAGAAGGTGGGCCGAGCAAGAGACCCAGTACTTC	CSARRWAEQETQYF
TRBV6-1	TRBJ2-1	.	TRBD1	TGTGCCAGCAGTGGACAGGGCCCCAACACCTACAATGAGCAGTTCTTC	CASSGQGPNTYNEQFF